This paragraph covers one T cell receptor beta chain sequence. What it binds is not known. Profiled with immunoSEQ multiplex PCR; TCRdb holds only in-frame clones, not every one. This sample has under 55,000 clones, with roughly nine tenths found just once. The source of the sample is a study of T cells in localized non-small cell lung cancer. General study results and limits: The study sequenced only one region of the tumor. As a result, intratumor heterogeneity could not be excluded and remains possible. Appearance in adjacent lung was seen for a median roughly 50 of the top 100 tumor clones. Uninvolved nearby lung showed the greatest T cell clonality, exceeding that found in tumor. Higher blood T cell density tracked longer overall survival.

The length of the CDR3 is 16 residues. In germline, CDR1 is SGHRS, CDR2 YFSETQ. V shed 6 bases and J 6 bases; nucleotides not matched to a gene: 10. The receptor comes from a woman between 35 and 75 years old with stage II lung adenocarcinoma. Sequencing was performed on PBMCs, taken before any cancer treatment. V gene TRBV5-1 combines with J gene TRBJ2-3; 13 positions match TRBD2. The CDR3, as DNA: TGCGCCAGCAAAGGGTCGTGGACTAGCGGGGGTGATACGCAGTATTTT. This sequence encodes CASKGSWTSGGDTQYF.